Shown below are 10 T cell receptor beta chains from a single sample sequenced in a study of T cell changes during pregnancy in multiple sclerosis. Assay: immunoSEQ multiplex PCR; the TCRdb copy retains only in-frame clones and omits some. Of around 60,000 clones listed, roughly 93% were seen once; the top ten hold 0.36%. Source: CD4+ T cells from peripheral blood mononuclear cells, taken before pregnancy. These receptors all stem from a female donor with multiple sclerosis, enrolled in a pregnancy study.

This rearrangement joins TRBV27 to TRBJ1-5, with D unclear. This CDR3 spans 14 amino acids. The V gene's germline CDR1 is MNHEY and CDR2 SMNVEV (reference sequence). Deletions cut 5 bases from V and 3 bases from J, with 11 bases between. CDR3 in DNA: TGTGCCAGCAGTCCCCTTAGTCTCAATCAGCCCCAGCATTTT. It encodes CASSPLSLNQPQHF.

This clone was counted a single time. This chain links TRBV7-9 with TRBJ2-7; D is unclear. Germline-derived CDR1 and CDR2 are SEHNR and FQNEAQ (reference sequence). CDR3 length: 11 amino acids. The ends were cut back, 5 bases at V and 7 bases at J, with 9 bases in the middle. The CDR3 DNA follows: TGTGCCAGCAGCCCCTTCGAGGAGCAGTACTTC. The encoded protein is CASSPFEEQYF.

The chain uses TRBV19 and TRBJ2-1; 11 nucleotides line up with TRBD2. The V gene end was trimmed by 7 bases and the J gene end by 4 bases; junction bases not matched to a gene: 18. Germline V CDR1 and CDR2: LNHDA, SQIVND (reference sequence). The CDR3 is made up of 19 amino acids. DNA of the CDR3: TGTGCCAGTATTGGGACGATAGCGGGAGGGCCCAAATATTACAATGAGCAGTTCTTC. It encodes CASIGTIAGGPKYYNEQFF.

The chain is built from TRBV6-4 and TRBJ2-1; 9 bases are shared with TRBD1. Germline loops: CDR1 MRHNA, CDR2 SNTAGT. V shed 2 bases, J shed 2 bases, and the junction held 1 base outside the gene matches. The CDR3 has 15 residues. CDR3 DNA: TGTGCCAGCAGTGACACAGGGGGCGCCTACAATGAGCAGTTCTTC. As protein: CASSDTGGAYNEQFF.

This clone was seen just once. This chain uses TRBV7-9 with TRBJ2-1; D perhaps matches TRBD2 (6 bases). In germline, CDR1 is SEHNR, CDR2 FQNEAQ (reference sequence). The CDR3 spans 14 residues. Trimming removed 0 bases from V and 9 bases from J, with 12 bases in between. In DNA, the CDR3 is TGTGCCAGCAGCTTAGCCGGGCGGGGTCGTGAGCAGTTCTTC. Translating it yields CASSLAGRGREQFF.

This chain links TRBV5-1 with TRBJ1-1; D unclear. Germline lookup yields CDR1 SGHRS and CDR2 YFSETQ. The CDR3 length is 12 residues. Between the trimmed V and J ends, which lost 1 base and 5 bases, there was a span of 6 bases. The CDR3 sequence: CASSLTGTEAFF. CDR3 DNA sequence: TGCGCCAGCAGCTTGACGGGGACTGAAGCTTTCTTT.

This clone was observed once. The chain recombines TRBV11-2 with TRBJ2-2; no clear D gene. This CDR3 has 18 residues. Per the germline V gene, CDR1 is SGHAT and CDR2 is FQNNGV. V lost 0 bases and J 5 bases, leaving 19 bases between the germline ends. The CDR3, as DNA: TGTGCCAGCAGCTTAGATCGGTGGGTAGCCTCGAGGACCGGGGAGCTGTTTTTT. Protein sequence: CASSLDRWVASRTGELFF.

This rearrangement joins TRBV18 to TRBJ1-4, with TRBD1 identical over 7 bases. CDR3 length equals 14 residues. Germline V gene lookup returns CDR1 KGHSH and CDR2 LQKENI. J was trimmed by 5 bases and V by 5 bases; bases with no gene match: 5. The CDR3 region is CASSAGTANEKLFF. CDR3 nucleotides: TGTGCCAGCTCAGCCGGGACAGCGAATGAAAAACTGTTTTTT. The whole variable domain, remainder taken from reference TRBV18 and TRBJ1-4, is NAGVMQNPRHLVRRRGQEARLRCSPMKGHSHVYWYRQLPEEGLKFMVYLQKENIIDESGMPKERFSAEFPKEGPSILRIQQVVRGDSAAYFCASSAGTANEKLFFGSGTQLSVL.

This clone occurred once. The chain recombines TRBV28 with TRBJ1-1; D remains ambiguous. The CDR3 is 15 amino acids. The germline V gene has CDR1 MDHEN and CDR2 SYDVKM. Deletions cut 3 bases from V and 6 bases from J, with 17 bases between. CDR3 region: CASSLGVTRRAEAFF. In DNA, the CDR3 is TGTGCCAGCAGTTTGGGCGTTACAAGGAGGGCTGAAGCTTTCTTT. The variable domain in full, with the rest retrieved from reference TRBV28 and TRBJ1-1, is DVKVTQSSRYLVKRTGEKVFLECVQDMDHENMFWYRQDPGLGLRLIYFSYDVKMKEKGDIPEGYSVSREKKERFSLILESASTNQTSMYLCASSLGVTRRAEAFFGQGTRLTVV.

The V and J genes are TRBV7-2 and TRBJ2-2; D not certain. The CDR3 consists of 14 residues. Germline V CDR1 and CDR2: SGHTA, FQGNSA. The V gene lost 1 base and the J gene lost 2 bases, with 5 bases spanning the gap. CDR3 nucleotides: TGTGCCAGCAGCTTAGGACAAAACACCGGGGAGCTGTTTTTT. This translates into CASSLGQNTGELFF.